A single sample gave rise to the 11 T cell receptor beta chains below, sequenced in a study of long-term antiretroviral therapy in people with HIV. Runs used v3.0 of the immunoSEQ assay and were done at survey level. TCRdb keeps only in-frame clones here, not all; method: immunoSEQ multiplex PCR. In the table there are 19,000 or so clones, more than 65% of which are singletons. Sequences were derived from unsorted PBMCs, sampled at the start of antiretroviral therapy. The receptors originated from a man aged 30 to 45 with HIV.

J is TRBJ2-1 and V is TRBV6-1; possible D gene TRBD2, 6 bases. Looked up from germline, CDR1 is MNHNS and CDR2 is SASEGT. Trimming took 5 bases from V and 6 from J, leaving 11 bases between them. The CDR3 covers 13 residues. CDR3 protein: CASSLGGSNEQFF. CDR3 nucleotide sequence: TGTGCCAGCAGTCTGGGGGGATCCAATGAGCAGTTCTTC.

V gene TRBV4-3 combines with J gene TRBJ2-1, with D possibly matching TRBD2 (6 bases). Germline V gives CDR1 LGHNA, CDR2 YSLEER. The V and J ends lost 0 bases and 3 bases respectively, with 12 bases between them. The CDR3 is 16 amino acids. The CDR3 spells CASSQDRASDYNEQFF. The CDR3 region has the DNA TGCGCCAGCAGCCAAGACCGTGCTAGCGACTACAATGAGCAGTTCTTC.

This clone was observed once. This CDR3 is CASSRDRETGELFF. Here the CDR3 DNA reads TGTGCCAGCAGTAGGGACAGGGAGACCGGGGAGCTGTTTTTT. This chain links TRBV6-4 with TRBJ2-2; 9 nucleotides agree with TRBD1. Trimming took 5 bases from V and 5 from J; bases not matched to a gene: 3. In germline, CDR1 is MRHNA, CDR2 SNTAGT. CDR3 length: 14 amino acids.

As DNA, the CDR3 is TGCACCAGCAGCACGGCCGGGCCTTACACAGATACGCAGTATTTT. It encodes CTSSTAGPYTDTQYF. This chain uses TRBV1 with TRBJ2-3. TRBV1 is a listed pseudogene. The CDR3 sequence is 15 residues long.

V and J are TRBV25-1 and TRBJ2-5; D ambiguous. The end of the DNA aligns better with TRBJ2-7, so the J call may be wrong. Germline lookup yields CDR1 MGHDK and CDR2 SYGVNS. The CDR3 length is 15 residues. The DNA for the CDR3 is TGTGCCAGCAGTGAACCTAGTGCAGGTAGGGACGAGCAGTACTTC. Residues: CASSEPSAGRDEQYF.

V usage is TRBV4-1 and J usage is TRBJ2-1, with D unresolved. CDR1 and CDR2 from the germline V gene are MGHRA and YSYEKL. V was shortened by 4 bases and J by 10 bases, with 14 bases between the two germline ends. The CDR3 runs to 13 residues. The CDR3 reads CASSPQSPREQFF. The CDR3 nucleotides are TGCGCCAGCAGCCCCCAAAGTCCAAGAGAGCAGTTCTTC.

The chain links TRBV9 to TRBJ2-1; 13 nucleotides line up with TRBD2. This CDR3 has 16 amino acids. Germline V gene sequence: CDR1 SGDLS, CDR2 YYNGEE. Germline trimming cut 4 bases from V and 2 bases from J; bases unmatched to any gene: 3. CDR3 region: CASSFTSGGAYNEQFF. In nucleotides, the CDR3 is TGTGCCAGCAGCTTCACTAGCGGGGGGGCCTACAATGAGCAGTTCTTC. The complete variable domain, with remaining parts taken from reference TRBV9 and TRBJ2-1, reads DSGVTQTPKHLITATGQRVTLRCSPRSGDLSVYWYQQSLDQGLQFLIQYYNGEERAKGNILERFSAQQFPDLHSELNLSSLELGDSALYFCASSFTSGGAYNEQFFGPGTRLTVL.

V gene TRBV27 combines with J gene TRBJ2-1; TRBD1 matches at 7 bases. CDR1 and CDR2 from the germline V gene are MNHEY and SMNVEV (reference sequence). The CDR3 is 16 amino acids. V dropped 1 base and J dropped 3; count of bases not matched to a gene: 6. The CDR3, as DNA: TGTGCCAGCAGTTTATTGGTGACAGGGATCTACAATGAGCAGTTCTTC. Protein product: CASSLLVTGIYNEQFF.

This chain links TRBV7-2 with TRBJ2-3; 9 nucleotides match TRBD1. The CDR3 is 12 amino acids. Trimming cost V 5 bases and J 14 bases; bases outside gene matches: 8. The germline V gene encodes CDR1 SGHTA and CDR2 FQGNSA. The CDR3 here is CASSPWTGEVYF. DNA for the CDR3: TGTGCCAGCAGCCCCTGGACAGGGGAAGTGTATTTT.

The chain combines TRBV14 with TRBJ1-2; D call uncertain. The CDR3 runs to 15 residues. V was cut by 1 base and J by 3 bases, with 12 bases left in between. Germline V gives CDR1 SGHDN, CDR2 FVKESK. In DNA, the CDR3 is TGTGCCAGCAGCCAAGGGTCAGCCCATGACTATGGCTACACCTTC. This codes for CASSQGSAHDYGYTF.

This clone has just a few counts. This chain connects TRBV11-1 to TRBJ2-2, with D tentatively TRBD2 (5 bases). Trimming took 1 base from V and 4 from J, leaving 10 bases between them. CDR1 SGHAT and CDR2 FQDESV come from the germline V gene (reference sequence). CDR3 length: 15 residues. CDR3 sequence reads: CASSLDGVGTGELFF. In DNA form, the CDR3 reads TGTGCCAGCAGCTTAGACGGGGTCGGCACCGGGGAGCTGTTTTTT.